The T cell receptor (beta chain) described here comes from a study of blood T cell repertoires in COVID-19. Study context: T cells, B-cell-depleted T cells, or PBMCs supplied cDNA or gDNA.

Original data processing: Estimates of nucleated cell counts were drawn from the amplification of reference gene primers. The repertoire was sequenced with immunoSEQ multiplex PCR; TCRdb's copy has only in-frame clones and lacks some. That table gives V, J and clone size, and the DNA gave D and trimming. The repertoire has about 380,000 clones, around 87% of them found once; the top ten carry under 1.5%. The CDR3 runs to 15 residues. Germline loops: CDR1 MNHEY, CDR2 SVGAGI. Germline trimming cut 5 bases from V and 4 bases from J; bases unmatched to any gene: 8. The chain recombines TRBV6-5 with TRBJ1-2, with 9 bases fitting TRBD1. The sample consisted of PBMCs or T cells enriched from blood (not recorded which). The receptor was isolated from a man aged 25 to 40 who had recovered from COVID-19. The CDR3 DNA sequence: TGTGCCAGCAGTCTACAGGGGGCGCCGGGCTATGGCTACACCTTC. The encoded protein is CASSLQGAPGYGYTF.